This T cell receptor (beta chain) was found in a study of response to subunit inactivated influenza vaccine. Study-level findings and limits: The authors suggested that few new T cells are recruited per seasonal influenza vaccination.

This clonotype was seen repeatedly, ten times or more. Its antigen is currently unknown. Each CDR3 protein is one row after TCRdb ran MiXCR on the RT-PCR reads. Among about 700,000 distinct CDR3 sequences listed, approximately 15% were seen once. The sample in question was PBMCs from blood, obtained 14 to 15 days before vaccination. The clonotype comes from a man over 45 who received an inactivated influenza vaccine.

CDR3 protein: CASSLDSREQFF. As DNA, the CDR3 is TGCGCCAGCAGCTTGGACTCCCGAGAGCAGTTCTTC. The chain joins TRBV5-1 to TRBJ2-1; no clear D gene. The germline CDR1 and CDR2 sequences are SGHRS and YFSETQ. This CDR3 has 12 amino acids. V lost 0 bases, J lost 10 bases, and 8 bases lay in between. The whole variable domain, remainder taken from reference TRBV5-1 and TRBJ2-1, is KAGVTQTPRYLIKTRGQQVTLSCSPISGHRSVSWYQQTPGQGLQFLFEYFSETQRNKGNFPGRFSGRQFSNSRSEMNVSTLELGDSALYLCASSLDSREQFFGPGTRLTVL.